These T cell receptor beta chains were read from a single sample in a study of identical twins. Each CDR3 protein gets one entry after TCRdb re-called the 5' RACE reads with MiXCR. This repertoire shows 420,000 or so distinct CDR3 sequences, around 18% found once; its top ten account for approximately 12%. Specimen: naive T cells sorted from blood. These receptors were obtained from a man aged 45-65 years in good health. Both conserved end residues are trimmed from each CDR3. D genes are given only for firm matches.

j_call,d_call,v_call,cdr3_aa
TRBJ2-5,-,TRBV7-8,ASSLEVSETQY
TRBJ1-6,TRBD1,TRBV27,ASSFTKTGVNSPLH
TRBJ2-1,TRBD2,TRBV10-3,AISESISLAGSCEQF
TRBJ2-1,TRBD2,TRBV24-1,ATSVVSGGRNEQF
TRBJ2-5,TRBD2,TRBV25-1,ATRLAGAETQY
TRBJ2-2,TRBD2,TRBV20-1,SAVAGGATGELF
TRBJ1-6,-,TRBV12-3/TRBV12-4,ASSLFGFNSPLH
TRBJ1-2,-,TRBV20-1,SARGGSNYGYT
TRBJ2-5,TRBD1,TRBV2,ASNGQGPETQY
TRBJ1-1,-,TRBV19,ASSIGWNTEAF
TRBJ2-3,TRBD2,TRBV20-1,SAHTSGSWTDTQY